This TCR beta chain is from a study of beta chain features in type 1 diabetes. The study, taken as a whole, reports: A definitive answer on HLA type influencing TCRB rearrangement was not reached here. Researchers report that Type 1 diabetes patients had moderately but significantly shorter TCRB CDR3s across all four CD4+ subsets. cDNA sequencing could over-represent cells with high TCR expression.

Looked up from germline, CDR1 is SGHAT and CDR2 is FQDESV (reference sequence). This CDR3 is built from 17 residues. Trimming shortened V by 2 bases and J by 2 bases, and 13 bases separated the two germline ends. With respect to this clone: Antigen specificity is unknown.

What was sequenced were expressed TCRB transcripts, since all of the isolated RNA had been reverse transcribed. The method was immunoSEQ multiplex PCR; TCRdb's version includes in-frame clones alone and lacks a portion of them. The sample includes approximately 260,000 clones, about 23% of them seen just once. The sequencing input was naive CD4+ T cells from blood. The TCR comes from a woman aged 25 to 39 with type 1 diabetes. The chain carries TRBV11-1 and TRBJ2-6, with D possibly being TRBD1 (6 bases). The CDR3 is CASSLQGQLPGANVLTF. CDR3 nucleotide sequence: TGTGCCAGCAGCTTACAGGGGCAGTTACCTGGGGCCAACGTCCTGACTTTC.